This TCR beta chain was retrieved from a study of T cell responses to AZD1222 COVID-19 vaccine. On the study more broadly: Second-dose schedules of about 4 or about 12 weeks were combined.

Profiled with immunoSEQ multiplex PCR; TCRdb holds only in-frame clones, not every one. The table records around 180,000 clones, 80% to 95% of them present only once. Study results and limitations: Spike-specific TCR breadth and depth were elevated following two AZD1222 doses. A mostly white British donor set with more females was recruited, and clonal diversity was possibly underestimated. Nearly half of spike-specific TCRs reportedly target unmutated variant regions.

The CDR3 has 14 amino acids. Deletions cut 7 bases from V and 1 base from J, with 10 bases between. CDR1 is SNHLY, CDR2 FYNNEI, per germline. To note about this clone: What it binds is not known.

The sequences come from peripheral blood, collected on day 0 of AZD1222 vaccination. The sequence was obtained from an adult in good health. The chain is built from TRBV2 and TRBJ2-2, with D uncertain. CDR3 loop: CASKDWVNTGELFF. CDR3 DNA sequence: TGTGCCAGCAAGGATTGGGTGAACACCGGGGAGCTGTTTTTT. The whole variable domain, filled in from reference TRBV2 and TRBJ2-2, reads EPEVTQTPSHQVTQMGQEVILRCVPISNHLYFYWYRQILGQKVEFLVSFYNNEISEKSEIFDDQFSVERPDGSNFTLKIRSTKLEDSAMYFCASKDWVNTGELFFGEGSRLTVL.